This T cell receptor beta chain was sequenced for a study of cytotoxic CD8 clonotypes in ibrutinib-treated CLL. Across the study: Partial responders around 25, complete 2; around twelve progressed and some 15 stayed in remission by median roughly 68 months.

Of note for this clone: Its antigen remains unidentified.

Assay: immunoSEQ multiplex PCR; the TCRdb copy retains only in-frame clones and omits some. Found here are around 150,000 clones, approximately 90% of them singletons; the top ten hold roughly 3%. General observations from the study: Having risen at ibrutinib response, clonality had fallen back toward baseline by progression. Under treatment, the uncommon public clonotypes either contracted or remained stable. Progressing and sustained-remission patients had different sampling times.

The V and J ends lost 6 bases and 4 bases respectively, with 12 bases between them. Germline assignment: CDR1 MNHEY and CDR2 SVGAGI. This CDR3 has 14 amino acids. This TCR was sampled from a human donor with chronic lymphocytic leukemia. The chain uses TRBV6-5 and TRBJ2-2; TRBD1 might be the D (6 bases). This sample comprised PBMCs, obtained at disease progression, from a patient treated with ibrutinib. CDR3 sequence reads: CASSSGTTTGELFF. CDR3 DNA sequence: TGTGCCAGCAGCTCCGGGACAACCACCGGGGAGCTGTTTTTT.